This T cell receptor (beta chain) was captured by sequencing in a study of CD8+ T cells in alopecia areata. Alopecia areata patients gave lesional scalp punch biopsies and peripheral blood samples. Using a FACSAria, the CD4+ and CD8+ T cells were sorted from the PBMCs. Extracted RNA was reverse transcribed into cDNA, the sequencing template. Produced via immunoSEQ multiplex PCR; TCRdb's table is partial and in-frame only. The table lists roughly 120,000 clones, around two fifths of them singletons. V lost 3 bases to trimming and J lost 6 bases, with 19 bases between them. This CDR3 contains 16 residues. In germline, CDR1 is MDHEN, CDR2 SYDVKM. Study-wide results and limits: Scalp sample sequencing also detects resident alphabeta T cells of normal skin.

This clone has only a few counts. Its antigen is undetermined. This chain connects TRBV28 to TRBJ2-3; unclear D gene. The receptor comes from a human donor with alopecia areata. The material sequenced was CD4+ T cells sorted from blood. CDR3 nucleotides: TGTGCCAGCAGTTTGCGGAGAGCAGGTGTAGGGGATACGCAGTATTTT. It yields the protein CASSLRRAGVGDTQYF. The complete variable domain, with remaining parts taken from reference TRBV28 and TRBJ2-3, reads DVKVTQSSRYLVKRTGEKVFLECVQDMDHENMFWYRQDPGLGLRLIYFSYDVKMKEKGDIPEGYSVSREKKERFSLILESASTNQTSMYLCASSLRRAGVGDTQYFGPGTRLTVL.